These 2 T cell receptor beta chains were sequenced from one sample in a study of early T cells in non-severe SARS-CoV-2 infection. TCRdb independently ran MiXCR on the 5' RACE reads; one entry per CDR3 protein. The table records fewer than 100,000 distinct CDR3 sequences, over 10% of them present only once. The sequenced sample was whole blood. The receptors here all came from an adult who was a healthcare worker with PCR-confirmed SARS-CoV-2 infection or an uninfected control (not recorded which).

This clonotype was seen more than once but under ten times. The genes are TRBV7-2 and TRBJ2-7; either TRBD1 or TRBD2 may supply D (6 bases each). Germline lookup yields CDR1 SGHTA and CDR2 FQGNSA. This CDR3 is built from 15 residues. Trimming pared 3 bases from V and 2 bases from J, leaving 14 bases between. The CDR3 spells CASSFAGQAAYEQYF. In DNA, the CDR3 is TGTGCCAGCAGCTTTGCGGGACAAGCAGCCTACGAGCAGTACTTC.

The rearrangement links TRBV20-1 to TRBJ2-7; 7 nucleotides match TRBD1. The junction had 6 bases not matched to a gene; V was cut back by 1 base and J by 3 bases. CDR3 length: 14 residues. The germline CDR1 and CDR2 sequences are DFQATT and SNEGSKA (reference sequence). The CDR3 loop is CSARGQDRYYEQYF. The CDR3, as DNA: TGCAGTGCTAGAGGGCAGGACAGGTACTACGAGCAGTACTTC.